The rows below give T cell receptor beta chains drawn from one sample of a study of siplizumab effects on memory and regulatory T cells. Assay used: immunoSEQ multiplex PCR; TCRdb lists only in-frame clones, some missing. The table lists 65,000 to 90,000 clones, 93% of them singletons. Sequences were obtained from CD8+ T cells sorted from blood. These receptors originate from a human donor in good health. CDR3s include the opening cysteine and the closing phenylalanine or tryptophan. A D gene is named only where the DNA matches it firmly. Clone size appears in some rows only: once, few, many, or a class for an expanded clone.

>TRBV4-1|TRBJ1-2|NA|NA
CASSQDFRAGYGYTF
TGCGCCAGCAGCCAAGATTTCCGGGCGGGCTATGGCTACACCTTC
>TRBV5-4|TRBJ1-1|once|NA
CASSSNTEAFF
TGTGCCAGCAGCTCTAACACTGAAGCTTTCTTT
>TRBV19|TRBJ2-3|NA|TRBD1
CASSSGQGGADTQYF
TGTGCCAGTAGTTCCGGACAGGGGGGAGCAGATACGCAGTATTTT
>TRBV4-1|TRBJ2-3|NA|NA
CASSQEGPDTQYF
TGCGCCAGCAGCCAAGAGGGCCCAGATACGCAGTATTTT
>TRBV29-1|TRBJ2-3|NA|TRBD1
CSVEDVPDRGLGDTQYF
TGCAGCGTTGAAGATGTCCCCGACAGGGGGCTGGGAGATACGCAGTATTTT
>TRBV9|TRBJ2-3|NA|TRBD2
CASSVGVLARDTQYF
TGTGCCAGCAGCGTAGGGGTACTAGCGCGGGATACGCAGTATTTT
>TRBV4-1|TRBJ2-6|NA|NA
CASSQEFTGAGANVLTF
TGCGCCAGCAGCCAAGAATTCACGGGGGCTGGGGCCAACGTCCTGACTTTC
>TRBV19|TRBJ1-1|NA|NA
CASSMTTMNTEAFF
TGTGCCAGTAGTATGACAACCATGAACACTGAAGCTTTCTTT
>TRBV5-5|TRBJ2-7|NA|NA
CASSLDTGAAYEQYF
TGTGCCAGCAGCTTGGATACAGGCGCGGCCTACGAGCAGTACTTC
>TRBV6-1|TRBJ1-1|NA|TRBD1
CASSEPHGGDRRESEAFF
TGTGCCAGCAGTGAACCCCATGGGGGGGACAGGAGGGAGTCTGAAGCTTTCTTT
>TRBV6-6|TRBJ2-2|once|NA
CASSYGFGGGGELFF
TGTGCCAGCAGTTACGGATTTGGGGGTGGCGGGGAGCTGTTTTTT
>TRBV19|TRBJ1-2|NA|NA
CASSIGNGYTF
TGTGCCAGTAGTATAGGAAATGGCTACACCTTC
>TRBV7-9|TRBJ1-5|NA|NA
CASSLGGINQPQHF
TGTGCCAGCAGCTTAGGGGGTATCAATCAGCCCCAGCATTTT
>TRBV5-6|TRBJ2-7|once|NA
CASSQTKKPGRAGWGEQYF
TGTGCCAGCAGCCAGACTAAGAAACCAGGGCGGGCTGGCTGGGGCGAGCAGTACTTC
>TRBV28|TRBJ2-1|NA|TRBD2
CASSLLAGGRYYNEQFF
TGTGCCAGCAGCTTACTAGCGGGGGGGCGATACTACAATGAGCAGTTCTTC
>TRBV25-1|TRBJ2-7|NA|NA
CASSDGTVEIYEQYF
TGTGCCAGCAGTGACGGGACGGTAGAAATCTACGAGCAGTACTTC
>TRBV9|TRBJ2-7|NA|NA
CASSALPTAFYEQYF
TGTGCCAGCAGCGCCCTCCCGACAGCCTTCTACGAGCAGTACTTC
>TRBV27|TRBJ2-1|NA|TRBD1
CASSLVQGARNEQFF
TGTGCCAGCAGTTTAGTCCAGGGGGCGAGGAATGAGCAGTTCTTC
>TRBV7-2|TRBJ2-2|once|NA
CASSPPAAGELFF
TGTGCCAGCAGCCCTCCCGCGGCCGGGGAGCTGTTTTTT
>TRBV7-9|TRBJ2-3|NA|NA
CASSSGGLLTDTQYF
TGTGCCAGCAGCTCGGGCGGACTCCTCACAGATACGCAGTATTTT
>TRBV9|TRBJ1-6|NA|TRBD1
CASSGTGPNSPLHF
TGTGCCAGCAGCGGGACAGGGCCTAATTCACCCCTCCACTTT
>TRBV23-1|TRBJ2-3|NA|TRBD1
CASSRYDRGRCCTDTQYF
TGCGCCAGCAGTCGTTACGACAGGGGGCGATGTTGCACAGATACGCAGTATTTT
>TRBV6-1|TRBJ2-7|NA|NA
CASSDRGYEQYF
TGTGCCAGCAGTGATAGGGGGTACGAGCAGTACTTC
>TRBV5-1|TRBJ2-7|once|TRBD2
CASSLASGISYEQYF
TGCGCCAGCAGCTTGGCTAGCGGGATCTCCTACGAGCAGTACTTC
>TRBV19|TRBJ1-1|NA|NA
CASSQLGNTEAFF
TGTGCCAGTAGTCAACTAGGGAACACTGAAGCTTTCTTT
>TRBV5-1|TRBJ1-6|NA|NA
CASAGGNSPLHF
TGTGCCAGCGCTGGGGGGAATTCACCCCTCCACTTT
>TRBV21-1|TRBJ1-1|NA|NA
CASSKVAGADTEAFF
TGTGCCAGCAGCAAAGTGGCAGGGGCGGACACTGAAGCTTTCTTT
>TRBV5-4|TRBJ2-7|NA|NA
CASTEGGGPGYEQYF
TGTGCCAGCACCGAGGGAGGAGGCCCCGGGTACGAGCAGTACTTC
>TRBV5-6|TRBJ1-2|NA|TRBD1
CASSSMSQGALYGYTF
TGTGCCAGCAGCTCCATGTCCCAGGGGGCGCTCTATGGCTACACCTTC
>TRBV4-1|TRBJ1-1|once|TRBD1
CASSQGGTGGMNTEAFF
TGCGCCAGCAGCCAAGGGGGGACAGGGGGGATGAACACTGAAGCTTTCTTT
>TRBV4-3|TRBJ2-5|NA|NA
CASSQVRLPQETQYF
TGCGCCAGCAGCCAAGTCAGACTTCCGCAAGAGACCCAGTACTTC
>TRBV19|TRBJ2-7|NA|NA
CASGEEPASYEQYF
TGTGCCAGTGGAGAAGAACCAGCGTCCTACGAGCAGTACTTC
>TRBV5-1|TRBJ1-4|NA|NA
CASSLGEFPNEKLFF
TGCGCCAGCAGCTTGGGGGAGTTCCCTAATGAAAAACTGTTTTTT
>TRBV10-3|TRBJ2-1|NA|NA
CAISDLGAPSYNEQFF
TGTGCCATCAGTGACCTGGGGGCCCCTTCTTACAATGAGCAGTTCTTC
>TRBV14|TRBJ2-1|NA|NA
CASSQYSGSYNEQFF
TGTGCCAGCAGCCAATACAGCGGCTCCTACAATGAGCAGTTCTTC
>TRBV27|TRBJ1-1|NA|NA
CASSLTVNTEAFF
TGTGCCAGCAGTTTAACCGTTAACACTGAAGCTTTCTTT
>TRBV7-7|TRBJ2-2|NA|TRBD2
CASSITSGVDTGELFF
TGTGCCAGCAGCATCACTAGCGGGGTGGACACCGGGGAGCTGTTTTTT
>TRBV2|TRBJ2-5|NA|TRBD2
CASSNPSGGPDQETQYF
TGTGCCAGCAGTAACCCTAGCGGGGGGCCCGACCAAGAGACCCAGTACTTC
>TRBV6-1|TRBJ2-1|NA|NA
CASSESGTIKRGFYNEQFF
TGTGCCAGCAGTGAATCCGGGACTATCAAAAGGGGGTTCTACAATGAGCAGTTCTTC
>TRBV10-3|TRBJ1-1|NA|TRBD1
CAIRNTATGGAYTEAFF
TGTGCCATCCGAAATACAGCAACAGGGGGCGCGTATACTGAAGCTTTCTTT
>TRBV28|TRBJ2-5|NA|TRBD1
CASTTGVQETQYF
TGTGCCAGCACAACAGGGGTACAAGAGACCCAGTACTTC